The 4 T cell receptor beta chains below come from one sample, sequenced in a study of T cell responses to AZD1222 COVID-19 vaccine. The table came from immunoSEQ multiplex PCR; TCRdb's copy has only in-frame clones and leaves some out. Seen here are roughly 200,000 clones, about nine tenths observed once, and the top ten hold 1.5% to 2%. Here the sequenced sample was peripheral blood, taken 28 days after the second AZD1222 dose. These receptors were obtained from an adult who received the AZD1222 COVID-19 vaccine.

The rearrangement uses TRBV5-1 and TRBJ1-6; 7 bases align to TRBD1. This CDR3 comprises 15 residues. Trimming at V came to 4 bases and at J to 7 bases, leaving 8 bases not matched to a gene. Germline CDR1 and CDR2: SGHRS and YFSETQ. As DNA, the CDR3 is TGCGCCAGCAGCAAACTTCAGGGGGGGAATTCACCCCTCCACTTT. Amino acid sequence: CASSKLQGGNSPLHF.

Only one count was recorded for this clone. The CDR3 loop reads CASSPKTGAGNQPQHF. The DNA of the CDR3 is TGTGCCAGCTCACCCAAGACAGGGGCTGGCAATCAGCCCCAGCATTTT. The V call is TRBV18, the J call TRBJ1-5; 8 bases are shared with TRBD1. Germline-derived CDR1 and CDR2 are KGHSH and LQKENI. Trimming cost V 3 bases and J 2 bases; bases outside gene matches: 6. CDR3 length equals 16 residues. The complete variable domain, with remaining parts taken from reference TRBV18 and TRBJ1-5, reads NAGVMQNPRHLVRRRGQEARLRCSPMKGHSHVYWYRQLPEEGLKFMVYLQKENIIDESGMPKERFSAEFPKEGPSILRIQQVVRGDSAAYFCASSPKTGAGNQPQHFGDGTRLSIL.

This chain joins TRBV4-1 and TRBJ1-2; 7 positions match TRBD1. CDR1 is MGHRA, CDR2 YSYEKL, per germline. The CDR3 contains 16 residues. The V gene end was trimmed by 2 bases and the J gene end by 4 bases; junction bases not matched to a gene: 10. The CDR3 DNA follows: TGCGCCAGCAGCCAAACTCCCGGGACAGCACTCTATGGCTACACCTTC. It translates to CASSQTPGTALYGYTF.

The chain links TRBV5-1 to TRBJ2-7; 12 bases line up with TRBD2. The junction had 2 bases not matched to a gene; V was cut back by 4 bases and J by 3 bases. Germline V gene data show CDR1 as SGHRS and CDR2 as YFSETQ. The CDR3 extends over 14 amino acids. CDR3 sequence: CASSPGLAGYEQYF. CDR3 in DNA: TGCGCCAGCAGCCCGGGACTAGCGGGCTACGAGCAGTACTTC.